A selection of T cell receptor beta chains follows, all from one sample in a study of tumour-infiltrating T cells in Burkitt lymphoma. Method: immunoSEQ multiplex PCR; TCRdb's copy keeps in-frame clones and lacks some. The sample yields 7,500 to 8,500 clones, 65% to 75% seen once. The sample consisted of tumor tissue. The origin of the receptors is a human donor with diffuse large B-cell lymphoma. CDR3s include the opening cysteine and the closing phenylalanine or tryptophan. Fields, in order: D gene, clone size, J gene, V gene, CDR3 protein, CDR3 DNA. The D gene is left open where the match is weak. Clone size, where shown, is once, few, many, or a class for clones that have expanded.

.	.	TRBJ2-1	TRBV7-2	CASSRAGNEQFF	TGTGCCAGCAGCCGCGCAGGCAATGAGCAGTTCTTC
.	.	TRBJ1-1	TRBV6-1	CASSDARTGLNTEAFF	TGTGCCAGCAGTGACGCGAGAACAGGGCTGAACACTGAAGCTTTCTTT
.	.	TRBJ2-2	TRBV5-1	CASSSLTINTGELFF	TGCGCCAGCAGCTCCCTAACGATAAACACCGGGGAGCTGTTTTTT
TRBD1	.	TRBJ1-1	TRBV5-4	CASSLDGTGVMNTEAFF	TGTGCCAGCAGCTTGGACGGGACAGGGGTCATGAACACTGAAGCTTTCTTT
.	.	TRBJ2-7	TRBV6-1	CASRTRGALGEQYF	TGTGCCAGCAGAACACGAGGGGCCCTGGGCGAGCAGTACTTC
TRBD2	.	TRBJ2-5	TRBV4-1	CASSQGLAGGGETQYF	TGCGCCAGCAGCCAGGGACTAGCGGGGGGCGGTGAGACCCAGTACTTC
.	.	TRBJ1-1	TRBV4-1	CASSQDPGANTEAFF	TGCGCCAGCAGCCAAGACCCGGGAGCGAACACTGAAGCTTTCTTT
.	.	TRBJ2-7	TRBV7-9	CASELGGEQYF	TGTGCCAGTGAACTCGGAGGGGAGCAGTACTTC
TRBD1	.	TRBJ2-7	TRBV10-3	CAISEAGTGRAQYF	TGTGCCATCAGTGAGGCCGGGACAGGGAGGGCGCAGTACTTC
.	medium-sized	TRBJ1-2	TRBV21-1	CASSLKTRGYTF	TGTGCCAGCAGCCTAAAAACCAGGGGCTACACCTTC
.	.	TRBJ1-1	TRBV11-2	CASSLVSLPTEAFF	TGTGCCAGCAGCTTAGTATCCTTGCCCACTGAAGCTTTCTTT
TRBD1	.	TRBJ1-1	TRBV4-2	CASSQWSDREAFF	TGTGCCAGCAGCCAATGGTCGGACAGGGAAGCTTTCTTT
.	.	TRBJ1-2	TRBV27	CASSPHPGRANYGYTF	TGTGCCAGCAGTCCTCATCCGGGACGGGCGAACTATGGCTACACCTTC